The clone carrying this T cell receptor (beta chain) has more than one count but fewer than ten. As yet, its antigen is unknown. This CDR3 comprises 14 residues. Germline loops: CDR1 LGHNA, CDR2 YNFKEQ. V dropped 6 bases and J dropped 10 bases, with 16 bases sitting between them. The data were obtained in a study of response to subunit inactivated influenza vaccine. Study-wide findings and caveats: Every seasonal influenza vaccination brings in few new T cells, the authors suggested.

Via MiXCR, TCRdb re-called the RT-PCR reads, giving one row per CDR3 protein. Seen here are a few hundred thousand distinct CDR3 sequences, less than 15% observed once, and the top ten hold roughly 10%. The rearrangement links TRBV4-2 to TRBJ1-6, with TRBD1 as a possible D gene (6 bases). This sequence originates from a man aged 50 or older who received an inactivated influenza vaccine. The sample in question was PBMCs from blood, obtained about 13 days after vaccination. The CDR3 region has the DNA TGTGCCAGCAGTGGGGGCAGGGTCGGCTCACCCCTCCACTTT. Residues: CASSGGRVGSPLHF.